This T cell receptor beta chain was sequenced for a study of shared clonotypes between healthy human individuals. Broader study findings: There were few donors, and this limited the genetic and exposure-history diversity represented. As a rule, naive subsets had a larger estimated richness than memory subsets.

With regard to this clone: Its target is not known.

Donors comprised healthy HIV-negative adults lacking recent acute infections or vaccinations. The repertoire was sequenced with immunoSEQ multiplex PCR; TCRdb's copy has only in-frame clones and lacks some. The table includes 850,000 to 1,200,000 clones, approximately 70% detected once. This sequence originates from a man younger than 35 in good health. Sequenced input: memory CD4+ T cells sorted from blood. Subset meaning: CD45RA-negative fraction.

The CDR3 spells CASRKGGTSGNNEQFF. The CDR3 DNA reads as TGTGCCAGCAGGAAGGGGGGGACTAGCGGAAACAATGAGCAGTTCTTC. The chain links TRBV7-2 to TRBJ2-1, with 11 bases identical to TRBD2. This CDR3 is 16 amino acids long. Trimming took 6 bases from V and 5 from J; bases not matched to a gene: 9. Germline V gives CDR1 SGHTA, CDR2 FQGNSA.